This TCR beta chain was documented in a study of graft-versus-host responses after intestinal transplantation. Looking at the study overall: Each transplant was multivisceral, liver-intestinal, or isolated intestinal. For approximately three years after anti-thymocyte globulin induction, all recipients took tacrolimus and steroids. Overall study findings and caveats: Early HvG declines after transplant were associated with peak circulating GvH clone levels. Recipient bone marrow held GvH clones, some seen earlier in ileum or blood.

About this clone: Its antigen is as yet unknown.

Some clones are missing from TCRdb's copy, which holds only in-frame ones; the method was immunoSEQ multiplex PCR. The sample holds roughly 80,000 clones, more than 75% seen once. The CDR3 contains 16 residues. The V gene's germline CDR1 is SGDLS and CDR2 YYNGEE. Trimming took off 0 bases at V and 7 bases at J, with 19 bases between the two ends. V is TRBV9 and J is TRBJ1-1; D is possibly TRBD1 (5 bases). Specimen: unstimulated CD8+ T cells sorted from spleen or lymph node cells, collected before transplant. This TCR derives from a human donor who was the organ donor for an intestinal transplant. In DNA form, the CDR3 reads TGTGCCAGCAGCGTAGTAAGTTCCCCTGACGGGGGTGAAGCTTTCTTT. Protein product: CASSVVSSPDGGEAFF.